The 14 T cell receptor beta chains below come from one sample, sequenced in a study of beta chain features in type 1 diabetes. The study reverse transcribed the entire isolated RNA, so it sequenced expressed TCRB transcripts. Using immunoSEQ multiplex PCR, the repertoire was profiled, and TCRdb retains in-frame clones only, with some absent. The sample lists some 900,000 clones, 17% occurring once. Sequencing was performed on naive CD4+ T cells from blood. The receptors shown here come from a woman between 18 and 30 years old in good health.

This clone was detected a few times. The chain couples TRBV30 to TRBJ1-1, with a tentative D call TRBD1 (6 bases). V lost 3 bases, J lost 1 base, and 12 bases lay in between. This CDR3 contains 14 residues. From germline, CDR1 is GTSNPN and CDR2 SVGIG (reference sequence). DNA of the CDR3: TGTGCCTGGAGCGCGGGACATCAGAACACTGAAGCTTTCTTT. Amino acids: CAWSAGHQNTEAFF. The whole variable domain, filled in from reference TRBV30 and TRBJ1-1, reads SQTIHQWPATLVQPVGSPLSLECTVEGTSNPNLYWYRQAAGRGLQLLFYSVGIGQISSEVPQNLSASRPQDRQFILSSKKLLLSDSGFYLCAWSAGHQNTEAFFGQGTRLTVV.

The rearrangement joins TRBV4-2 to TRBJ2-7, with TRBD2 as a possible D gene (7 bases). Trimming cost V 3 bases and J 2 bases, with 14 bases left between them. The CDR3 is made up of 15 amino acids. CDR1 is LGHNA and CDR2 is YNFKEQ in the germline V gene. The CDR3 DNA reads TGTGCCAGCAGCCAGGCCGGGGGGCGCACCTACGAGCAGTACTTC. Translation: CASSQAGGRTYEQYF.

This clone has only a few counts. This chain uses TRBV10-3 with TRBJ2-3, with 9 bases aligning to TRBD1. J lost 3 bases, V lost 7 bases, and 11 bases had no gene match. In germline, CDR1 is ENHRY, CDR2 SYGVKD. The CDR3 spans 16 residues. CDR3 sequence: CAIIKSGTGMTDTQYF. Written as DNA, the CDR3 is TGTGCCATCATTAAAAGCGGGACAGGGATGACAGATACGCAGTATTTT.

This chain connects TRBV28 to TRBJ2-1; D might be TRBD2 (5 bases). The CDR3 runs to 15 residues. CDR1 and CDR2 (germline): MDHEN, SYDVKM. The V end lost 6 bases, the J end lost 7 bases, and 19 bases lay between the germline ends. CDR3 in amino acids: CASSPGLRWRNEQFF. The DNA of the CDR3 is TGTGCCAGCAGCCCAGGACTTCGCTGGCGGAATGAGCAGTTCTTC. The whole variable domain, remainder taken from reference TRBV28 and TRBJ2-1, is DVKVTQSSRYLVKRTGEKVFLECVQDMDHENMFWYRQDPGLGLRLIYFSYDVKMKEKGDIPEGYSVSREKKERFSLILESASTNQTSMYLCASSPGLRWRNEQFFGPGTRLTVL.

The CDR3 nucleotides read TGCGCCAGCAAAACGGATACACTCACCTACGAGCAGTACTTC. This gives the protein CASKTDTLTYEQYF. The V call is TRBV5-1, the J call TRBJ2-7; no definite D call. Trimming pared 6 bases from V and 2 bases from J, leaving 15 bases between. Germline CDR1 is SGHRS and CDR2 is YFSETQ. The CDR3 consists of 14 residues.

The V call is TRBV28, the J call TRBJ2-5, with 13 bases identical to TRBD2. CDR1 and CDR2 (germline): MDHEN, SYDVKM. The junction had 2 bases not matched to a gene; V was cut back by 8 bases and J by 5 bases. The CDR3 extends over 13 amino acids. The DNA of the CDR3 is TGTGCCAGCGGACTAGCGGGAGTGGAGACCCAGTACTTC. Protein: CASGLAGVETQYF.

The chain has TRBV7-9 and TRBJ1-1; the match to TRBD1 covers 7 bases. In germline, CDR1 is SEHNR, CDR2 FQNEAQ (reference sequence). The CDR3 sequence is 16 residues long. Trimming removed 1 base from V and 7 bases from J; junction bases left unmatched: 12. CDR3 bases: TGTGCCAGCAGCTTAGGAGGGACAGCCGGGATAGTTGAAGCTTTCTTT. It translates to CASSLGGTAGIVEAFF.

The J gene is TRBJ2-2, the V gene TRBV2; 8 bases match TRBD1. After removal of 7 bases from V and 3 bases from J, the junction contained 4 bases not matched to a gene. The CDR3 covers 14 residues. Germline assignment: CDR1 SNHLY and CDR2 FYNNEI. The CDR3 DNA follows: TGTGCCAGCACCGGACAGGGTCACACCGGGGAGCTGTTTTTT. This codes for CASTGQGHTGELFF.

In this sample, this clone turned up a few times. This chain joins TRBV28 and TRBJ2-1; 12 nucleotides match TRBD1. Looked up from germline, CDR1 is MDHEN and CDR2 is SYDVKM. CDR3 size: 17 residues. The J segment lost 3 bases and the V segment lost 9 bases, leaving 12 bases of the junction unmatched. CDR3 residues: CASKFSGTGGFYNEQFF. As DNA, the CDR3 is TGTGCCAGTAAGTTCTCCGGGACAGGGGGCTTCTACAATGAGCAGTTCTTC.

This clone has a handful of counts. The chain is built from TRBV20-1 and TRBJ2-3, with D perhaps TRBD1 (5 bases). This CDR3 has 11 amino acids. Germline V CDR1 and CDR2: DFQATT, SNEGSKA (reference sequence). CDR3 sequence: CSPWGPDTQYF. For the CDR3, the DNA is TGCAGCCCCTGGGGCCCAGATACGCAGTATTTT.

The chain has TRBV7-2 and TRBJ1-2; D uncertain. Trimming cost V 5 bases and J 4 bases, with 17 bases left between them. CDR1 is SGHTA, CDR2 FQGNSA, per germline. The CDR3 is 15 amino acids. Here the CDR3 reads CASSLVAEGPYGYTF. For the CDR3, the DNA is TGTGCCAGCAGCCTCGTGGCGGAGGGTCCCTATGGCTACACCTTC. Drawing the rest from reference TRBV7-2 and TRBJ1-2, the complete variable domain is GAGVSQSPSNKVTEKGKDVELRCDPISGHTALYWYRQSLGQGLEFLIYFQGNSAPDKSGLPSDRFSAERTGGSVSTLTIQRTQQEDSAVYLCASSLVAEGPYGYTFGSGTRLTVV.

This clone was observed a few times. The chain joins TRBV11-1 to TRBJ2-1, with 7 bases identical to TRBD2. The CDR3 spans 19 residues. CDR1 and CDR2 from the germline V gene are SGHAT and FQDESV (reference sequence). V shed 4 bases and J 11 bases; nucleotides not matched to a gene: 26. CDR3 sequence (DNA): TGTGCCAGCAGCTCCCTATATTTCGGCAGCCGGCCAGCGGGGCCCAAGCAGTTCTTC. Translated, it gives CASSSLYFGSRPAGPKQFF.

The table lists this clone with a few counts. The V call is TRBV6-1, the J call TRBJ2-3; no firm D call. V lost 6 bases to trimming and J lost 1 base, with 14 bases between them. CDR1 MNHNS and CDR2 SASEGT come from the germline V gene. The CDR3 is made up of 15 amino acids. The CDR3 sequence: CASSLFRAGTDTQYF. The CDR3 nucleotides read TGTGCCAGCAGCCTTTTCCGGGCAGGCACAGATACGCAGTATTTT.

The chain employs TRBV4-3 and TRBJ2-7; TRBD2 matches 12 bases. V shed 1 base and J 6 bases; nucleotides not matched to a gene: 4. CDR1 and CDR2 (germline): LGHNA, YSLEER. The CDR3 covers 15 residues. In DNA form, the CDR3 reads TGCGCCAGCAGCCAAGGACTAGCGGGAGATAGCGAGCAGTACTTC. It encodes CASSQGLAGDSEQYF.